The 15 T cell receptor beta chains presented below share a single source sample, sequenced in a study of cytomegalovirus exposure and HLA in healthy donors. 60 Vbeta and 13 Jbeta primers were used in PCR. Some clones are missing from TCRdb's copy, which holds only in-frame ones; the method was immunoSEQ multiplex PCR. The sample lists more than 80,000 clones, over 60% occurring once. The specimen was PBMCs. Receptors originate from a woman between 50 and 59 years old in good health and CMV-seropositive.

This clone was recorded once. The chain is built from TRBV4-1 and TRBJ2-5; TRBD1 agrees at 7 bases. Germline V gene data show CDR1 as MGHRA and CDR2 as YSYEKL. The V and J ends lost 3 bases and 1 base, in that order; junction bases with no gene match: 5. The CDR3 sequence is 15 residues long. The CDR3 nucleotides read TGCGCCAGCAGCCACAGGGACAGTCCCCAAGAGACCCAGTACTTC. Translating it yields CASSHRDSPQETQYF.

CDR3 in amino acids: CASSQHGNTIYF. CDR3 bases: TGTGCCAGCAGCCAACACGGAAACACCATATATTTT. The chain is built from TRBV28 and TRBJ1-3; D gene unclear. V was trimmed by 6 bases and J by 4 bases, leaving 7 bases between them. The CDR3 length is 12 residues. Germline V gene lookup returns CDR1 MDHEN and CDR2 SYDVKM.

This clone was picked up a small number of times. This chain joins TRBV7-2 and TRBJ2-7, with a possible D match to TRBD2 (6 bases). Germline lookup yields CDR1 SGHTA and CDR2 FQGNSA. CDR3 length: 17 residues. V lost 5 bases to trimming and J lost 0 bases, with 20 bases between them. In DNA form, the CDR3 reads TGTGCCAGCAGCCCAAACTTCGCGGGGCGCGACTCCTACGAGCAGTACTTC. Its protein product is CASSPNFAGRDSYEQYF.

The gene calls are TRBV10-2 and TRBJ1-5, with D unresolved. Trimming cost V 8 bases and J 6 bases, with 20 bases left between them. This CDR3 comprises 15 residues. The germline V gene encodes CDR1 WSHSY and CDR2 SAAADI. Written as DNA, the CDR3 is TGCGCCAGCGGAGACCCGGGTATCGGAGGTCAGCCCCAGCATTTT. It translates to CASGDPGIGGQPQHF.

This clone has a count of ten or more. The chain couples TRBV7-9 to TRBJ1-4, with D possibly TRBD1 on 5 matching bases. Trimming took off 5 bases at V and 5 bases at J, with 18 bases between the two ends. Germline values: CDR1 SEHNR, CDR2 FQNEAQ (reference sequence). This CDR3 is 16 amino acids long. In DNA form, the CDR3 reads TGTGCCAGCAGCCCCCCCTTCAGGGTCGGGAATGAAAAACTGTTTTTT. It codes for CASSPPFRVGNEKLFF. Full variable domain (outside the CDR3, taken from reference TRBV7-9 and TRBJ1-4): DTGVSQNPRHKITKRGQNVTFRCDPISEHNRLYWYRQTLGQGPEFLTYFQNEAQLEKSRLLSDRFSAERPKGSFSTLEIQRTEQGDSAMYLCASSPPFRVGNEKLFFGSGTQLSVL.

The chain combines TRBV5-1 with TRBJ1-3; D is undetermined. Germline V CDR1 and CDR2: SGHRS, YFSETQ. The CDR3 extends over 14 amino acids. Deletions cut 7 bases from V and 0 bases from J, with 11 bases between. CDR3 loop: CASGDTSSGNTIYF. As DNA, the CDR3 is TGCGCCAGCGGCGACACCTCCTCTGGAAACACCATATATTTT.

The genes are TRBV6-1 and TRBJ1-2; D unclear. Trimming removed 8 bases from V and 6 bases from J, with 13 bases in between. CDR3 length equals 12 residues. CDR1 is MNHNS, CDR2 SASEGT, per germline. Here the CDR3 reads CASLHLFDGYTF. The CDR3 DNA is TGTGCCAGCTTACACCTTTTCGATGGCTACACCTTC.

This clone was picked up one time. CDR3 nucleotide sequence: TGTGCCAGTAGTACCAGATTCCTCCGGGACAGGGGCTTTGGCTACACCTTC. It codes for CASSTRFLRDRGFGYTF. The gene calls are TRBV19 and TRBJ1-2; 10 nucleotides agree with TRBD1. CDR1 LNHDA and CDR2 SQIVND come from the germline V gene (reference sequence). The CDR3 consists of 17 residues. V dropped 4 bases and J dropped 7; count of bases not matched to a gene: 15.

The gene calls are TRBV27 and TRBJ2-3, with 9 nucleotides matching TRBD2. Germline lookup yields CDR1 MNHEY and CDR2 SMNVEV (reference sequence). Trimming cost V 3 bases and J 5 bases; bases outside gene matches: 6. This CDR3 has 15 residues. This CDR3 is CASSFGGGEGDTQYF. The CDR3 DNA reads as TGTGCCAGCAGTTTTGGCGGGGGGGAAGGAGATACGCAGTATTTT.

The chain couples TRBV7-3 to TRBJ1-2; D may be TRBD1 (5 bases). The CDR3 consists of 13 residues. CDR1 is SGHTA and CDR2 is FQGTGA in the germline V gene. Trimming shortened V by 5 bases and J by 4 bases, and 11 bases separated the two germline ends. The CDR3 nucleotides are TGTGCCAGCAGCCTCCGTAGGGGCTATGGCTACACCTTC. Amino acid sequence: CASSLRRGYGYTF. Full variable domain (remainder filled in from reference TRBV7-3 and TRBJ1-2): GAGVSQTPSNKVTEKGKYVELRCDPISGHTALYWYRQSLGQGPEFLIYFQGTGAADDSGLPNDRFFAVRPEGSVSTLKIQRTERGDSAVYLCASSLRRGYGYTFGSGTRLTVV.

The chain is built from TRBV9 and TRBJ1-6; TRBD1 aligns across 9 bases. Germline assignment: CDR1 SGDLS and CDR2 YYNGEE. J lost 7 bases, V lost 4 bases, and 6 bases had no gene match. The CDR3 is made up of 15 amino acids. The CDR3 reads CASSPRQGVNSPLHF. The CDR3 DNA is TGTGCCAGCAGCCCACGACAGGGGGTGAATTCACCCCTCCACTTT.

The CDR3 loop is CASSPSRQDQPQHF. The DNA of the CDR3 is TGTGCCAGTAGTCCTTCGAGACAGGATCAGCCCCAGCATTTT. This chain connects TRBV19 to TRBJ1-5, with TRBD1 as a possible D gene (6 bases). In germline, CDR1 is LNHDA, CDR2 SQIVND (reference sequence). V was shortened by 5 bases and J by 5 bases, with 13 bases between the two germline ends. The CDR3 is made up of 14 amino acids.

This chain uses TRBV2 with TRBJ1-1; D perhaps matches TRBD1 (5 bases). This CDR3 comprises 13 residues. The ends were cut back, 0 bases at V and 7 bases at J, with 9 bases in the middle. The germline gives CDR1 SNHLY, CDR2 FYNNEI. This CDR3 reads CASSEAGQGEAFF. In nucleotides, the CDR3 is TGTGCCAGCAGTGAAGCGGGGCAGGGTGAAGCTTTCTTT. Full variable domain (rest looked up from reference TRBV2 and TRBJ1-1): EPEVTQTPSHQVTQMGQEVILRCVPISNHLYFYWYRQILGQKVEFLVSFYNNEISEKSEIFDDQFSVERPDGSNFTLKIRSTKLEDSAMYFCASSEAGQGEAFFGQGTRLTVV.

This chain links TRBV5-6 with TRBJ1-6; TRBD1 might be the D (6 bases). Between the trimmed V and J ends, which lost 0 bases and 11 bases, there was a span of 15 bases. The CDR3 runs to 15 residues. Germline loops: CDR1 SGHDT, CDR2 YYEEEE. CDR3 in DNA: TGTGCCAGCAGCTTGGGCCTCGTACAGGGAACACCCCTCCACTTT. Its protein product is CASSLGLVQGTPLHF.

This chain links TRBV6-5 with TRBJ1-6; D call uncertain. This CDR3 contains 13 residues. Trimming cost V 8 bases and J 7 bases, with 12 bases left between them. Germline V CDR1 and CDR2: MNHEY, SVGAGI. In DNA, the CDR3 is TGTGCCAGCTTCCCGGGGTGGAATTCACCCCTCCACTTT. Protein product: CASFPGWNSPLHF.